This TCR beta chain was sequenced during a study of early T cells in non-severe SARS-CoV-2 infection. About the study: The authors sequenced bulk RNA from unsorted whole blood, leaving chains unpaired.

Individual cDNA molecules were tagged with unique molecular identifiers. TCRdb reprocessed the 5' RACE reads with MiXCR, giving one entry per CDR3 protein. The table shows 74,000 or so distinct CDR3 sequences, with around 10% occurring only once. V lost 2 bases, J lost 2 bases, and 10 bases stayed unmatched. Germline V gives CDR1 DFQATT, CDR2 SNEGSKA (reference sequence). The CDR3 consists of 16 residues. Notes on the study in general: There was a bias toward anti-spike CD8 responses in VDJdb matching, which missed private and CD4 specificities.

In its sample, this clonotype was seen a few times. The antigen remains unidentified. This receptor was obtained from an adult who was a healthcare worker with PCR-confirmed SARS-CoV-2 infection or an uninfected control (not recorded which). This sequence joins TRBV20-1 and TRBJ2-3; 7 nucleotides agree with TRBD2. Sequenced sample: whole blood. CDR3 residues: CSARSGTTIPTDTQYF. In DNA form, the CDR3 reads TGCAGTGCTAGATCCGGGACTACGATCCCCACAGATACGCAGTATTTT.